This T cell receptor beta chain appears in the sequencing data of a study of cytomegalovirus exposure and HLA in healthy donors. It was with 60 Vbeta and 13 Jbeta primers that the PCR ran. Repertoires were generated with immunoSEQ multiplex PCR, while TCRdb's copy carries only in-frame clones and drops some. The sample lists some 180,000 clones, about 85% occurring once. Trimming at V came to 0 bases and at J to 6 bases, leaving 12 bases not matched to a gene. The CDR3 sequence is 18 residues long. The V and J genes are TRBV5-3 and TRBJ2-1, with TRBD2 identical over 10 bases. TRBV5-3 is assigned to the ORF class and has an uncertain function. This TCR was recovered from a girl under 18 in good health and CMV-seropositive. Sequencing input: PBMCs. The CDR3 DNA is TGTGCCAGAAGCTTGGCCGCGAGCGGGAGGGCCCTCCTCAATGAGCAGTTCTTC. Protein: CARSLAASGRALLNEQFF.